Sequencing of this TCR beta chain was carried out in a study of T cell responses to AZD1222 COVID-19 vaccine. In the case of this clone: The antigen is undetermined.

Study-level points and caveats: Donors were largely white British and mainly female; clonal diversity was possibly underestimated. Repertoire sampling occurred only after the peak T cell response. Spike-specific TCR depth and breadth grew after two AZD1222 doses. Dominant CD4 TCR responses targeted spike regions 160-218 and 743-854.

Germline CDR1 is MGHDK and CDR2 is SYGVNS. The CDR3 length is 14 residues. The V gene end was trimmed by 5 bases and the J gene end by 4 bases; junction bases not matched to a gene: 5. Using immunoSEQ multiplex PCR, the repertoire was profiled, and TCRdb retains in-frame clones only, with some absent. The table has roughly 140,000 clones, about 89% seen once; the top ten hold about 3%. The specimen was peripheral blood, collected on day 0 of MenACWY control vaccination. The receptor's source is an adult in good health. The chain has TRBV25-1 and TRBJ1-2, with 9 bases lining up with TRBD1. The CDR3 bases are TGTGCCAGCAGTCAACAGGGGGCGGGCTATGGCTACACCTTC. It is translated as CASSQQGAGYGYTF.